This paragraph covers one T cell receptor beta chain sequence. A multiplex PCR was run with 60 Vbeta primers and 13 Jbeta primers. Data came from immunoSEQ multiplex PCR; TCRdb stores just in-frame clones and leaves some out. The sample records fewer than 250,000 clones, over 70% being singletons. The CDR3 is 17 amino acids. V dropped 4 bases and J dropped 7 bases, with 25 bases sitting between them. The germline gives CDR1 SGHVS, CDR2 FQNEAQ. This sample was taken from a study of cytomegalovirus exposure and HLA in healthy donors. The receptor's source is a woman younger than 30 in good health and CMV-seronegative. The chain links TRBV7-8 to TRBJ2-5, with D perhaps TRBD2 (6 bases). The sequencing sample was made of PBMCs. In nucleotides, the CDR3 is TGTGCCAGCAGCTCCACACCGACGACTAGACCATTGGGGACCCAGTACTTC. Translating gives CASSSTPTTRPLGTQYF.